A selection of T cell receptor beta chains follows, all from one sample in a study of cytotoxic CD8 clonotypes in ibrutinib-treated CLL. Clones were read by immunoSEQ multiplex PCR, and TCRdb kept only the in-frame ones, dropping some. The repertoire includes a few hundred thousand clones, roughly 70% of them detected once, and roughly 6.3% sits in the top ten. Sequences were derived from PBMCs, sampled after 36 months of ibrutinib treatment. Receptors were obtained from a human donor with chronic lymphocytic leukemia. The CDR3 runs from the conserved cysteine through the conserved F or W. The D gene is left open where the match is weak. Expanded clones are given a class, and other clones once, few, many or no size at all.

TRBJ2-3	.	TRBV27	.	TGTGCCAGCAGTTTACTCGGGCAGGGCACAGATACGCAGTATTTT	CASSLLGQGTDTQYF
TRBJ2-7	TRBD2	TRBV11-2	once	TGTGCCAGTCACCCCCTGAGCGGGGGGTTCTACGAGCAGTACTTC	CASHPLSGGFYEQYF
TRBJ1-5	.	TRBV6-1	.	TGTGCCAGCAGTGAAGTAAGGGTGGGGAATCAGCCCCAGCATTTT	CASSEVRVGNQPQHF
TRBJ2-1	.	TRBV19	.	TGTGCCAGTAGTATAAGGACCCGAGACACCTACAATGAGCAGTTCTTC	CASSIRTRDTYNEQFF
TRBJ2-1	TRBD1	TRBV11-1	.	TGTGCCAGCAGCTATACGACAGGGGGGCAGTTCTTC	CASSYTTGGQFF
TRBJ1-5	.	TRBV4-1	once	TGCGCCAGCAGCCAAGAACCGGGGAGAAGTAATCAGCCCCAGCATTTT	CASSQEPGRSNQPQHF
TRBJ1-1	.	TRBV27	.	TGTGCCAGCAGTCGTTACAGGGACGGCACTGAAGCTTTCTTT	CASSRYRDGTEAFF
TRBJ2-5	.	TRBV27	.	TGTGCCAGCAGTTTCCAGGGGCGGGAGACCCAGTACTTC	CASSFQGRETQYF
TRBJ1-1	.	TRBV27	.	TGTGCCAGCAGTCTCGGGGGGGGCACTGAAGCTTTCTTT	CASSLGGGTEAFF
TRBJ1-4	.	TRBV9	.	TGTGCCAGCAGCGTAGACGCGACTAATGAAAAACTGTTTTTT	CASSVDATNEKLFF
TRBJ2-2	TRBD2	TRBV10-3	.	TGTGCCATCAGTGACATCGGGAGGGTTACCGGGGAGCTGTTTTTT	CAISDIGRVTGELFF
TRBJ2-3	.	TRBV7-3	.	TGTGCCAGCAGCTTAACCACTAGCCTGATAAGCACAGATACGCAGTATTTT	CASSLTTSLISTDTQYF
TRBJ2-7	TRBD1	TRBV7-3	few	TGTGCCAGCAGCTCTCACGACAGGGTGAGCTACGAGCAGTACTTC	CASSSHDRVSYEQYF
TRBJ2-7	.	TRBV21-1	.	TGTGCCAGCACCCGAATCCGGGACAACTCCTACGAGCAGTACTTC	CASTRIRDNSYEQYF
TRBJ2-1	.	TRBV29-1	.	TGCAGCGTGCTGATCTTATATGAGCAGTTCTTC	CSVLILYEQFF
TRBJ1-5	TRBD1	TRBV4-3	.	TGCGCCAGCAGTCCCGGAGACAGGGACAATCAGCCCCAGCATTTT	CASSPGDRDNQPQHF
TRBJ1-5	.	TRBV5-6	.	TGTGCCAGCAGCCCCCGAGGCAGCATCCCCGGTCAGCCCCAGCATTTT	CASSPRGSIPGQPQHF
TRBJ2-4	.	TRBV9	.	TGTGCCAGCAGCGTAGGGCTAGCCAAAAACATTCAGTACTTC	CASSVGLAKNIQYF
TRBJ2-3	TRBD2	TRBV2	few	TGTGCCAGCAGTCCCGGGACTAGCGCAGATACGCAGTATTTT	CASSPGTSADTQYF
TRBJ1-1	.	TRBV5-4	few	TGTGCCAGCAGCTTCTCTAACACTGAAGCTTTCTTT	CASSFSNTEAFF
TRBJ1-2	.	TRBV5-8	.	TGTGCCAGCAGCTTGCTGGGCCTCCCCTATGGCTACACCTTC	CASSLLGLPYGYTF
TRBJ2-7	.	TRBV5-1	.	TGCGCCAGCAGCTTAGGGGAAGGCGAGCAGTACTTC	CASSLGEGEQYF
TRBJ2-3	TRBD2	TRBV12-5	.	TGTGCTAGTGGTTTGGTACTAGGAACTAGCGGTACAGATACGCAGTATTTT	CASGLVLGTSGTDTQYF
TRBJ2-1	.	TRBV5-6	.	TGTGCCAGCAGCTTCGTCGGGGGCGCCTACAATGAGCAGTTCTTC	CASSFVGGAYNEQFF
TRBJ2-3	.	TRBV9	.	TGTGCCAGCAGCGTAGCTTCTGGCGGGACTCCAGATACGCAGTATTTT	CASSVASGGTPDTQYF
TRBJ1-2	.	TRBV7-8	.	TGTGCCAGCAGCCTTCTCCCATTGTGGCAGGGTGGCTATGGCTACACCTTC	CASSLLPLWQGGYGYTF
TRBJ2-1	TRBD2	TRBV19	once	TGTGCCAGTACCTTAACGGGGGGGAATGAGCAGTTCTTC	CASTLTGGNEQFF
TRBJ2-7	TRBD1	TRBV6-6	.	TGTGCCAGCAGTCCCGTGGGGGACAGGGTATTTCGCGAGCAGTACTTC	CASSPVGDRVFREQYF
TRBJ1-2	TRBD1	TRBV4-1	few	TGCGCCAGCAGCCGAAGTCAAACGGACAGGTTCGCCTATGGCTACACCTTC	CASSRSQTDRFAYGYTF
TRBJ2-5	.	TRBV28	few	TGTGCCAGCAGTGGGGGCAATTGGGGAGAGACCCAGTACTTC	CASSGGNWGETQYF
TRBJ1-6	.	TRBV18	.	TGTGCCAGCTCACCCCAGTTATCCTATAATTCACCCCTCCACTTT	CASSPQLSYNSPLHF
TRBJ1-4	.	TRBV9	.	TGTGCCAGCAGCGCAAGGGACGGAGCCCAATGGGGAAAACTGTTTTTT	CASSARDGAQWGKLFF
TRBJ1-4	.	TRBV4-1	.	TGCGCCAGCAGCCACCAGGGTTTCGGTGAAAAACTGTTTTTT	CASSHQGFGEKLFF
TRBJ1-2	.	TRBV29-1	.	TGCAGCGTTGTACCACAGGGTGCCTATGGCTACACCTTC	CSVVPQGAYGYTF
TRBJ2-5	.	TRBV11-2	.	TGTGCCAGCAGCTTAGCGTACTCTTCAAAAGAGACCCAGTACTTC	CASSLAYSSKETQYF
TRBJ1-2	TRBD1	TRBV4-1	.	TGCGCCAGCAGCCAAGATCCAGGGACAGGGTATGGCTACACCTTC	CASSQDPGTGYGYTF
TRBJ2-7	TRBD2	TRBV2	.	TGTGCCAGCAGGGGGACTAGCAGCTCCTACGAGCAGTACTTC	CASRGTSSSYEQYF
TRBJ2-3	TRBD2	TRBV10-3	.	TGTGCCAGCAGTACCAGTAGCGGGAGCGGCCCAGATACGCAGTATTTT	CASSTSSGSGPDTQYF
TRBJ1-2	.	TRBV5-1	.	TGCGCCAGCAGCCTACGCGGCGAGGGCGGCTACGGCTACACCTTC	CASSLRGEGGYGYTF
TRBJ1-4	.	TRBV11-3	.	TGTGCCAGCAGCCATAGGGTAGGAGAAAAACTGTTTTTT	CASSHRVGEKLFF
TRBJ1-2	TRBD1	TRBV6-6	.	TGTGCCAGCAGGGGACAGCTCTATGGCTACACCTTC	CASRGQLYGYTF
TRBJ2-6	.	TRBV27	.	TGTGCCAGCAGTTTGTCTCGTGGGGCCAACGTCCTGACTTTC	CASSLSRGANVLTF
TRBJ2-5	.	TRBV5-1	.	TGCGCCAGCAGTGGACTCATGGAAGAGACCCAGTACTTC	CASSGLMEETQYF
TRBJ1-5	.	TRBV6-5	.	TGTGCCAGCAGACTGACAGTCACCCCAGGCCCCCAGCATTTT	CASRLTVTPGPQHF
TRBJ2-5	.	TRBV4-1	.	TGCGCCAGCAGTCAACTGGGACTTGGCCAAGAGACCCAGTACTTC	CASSQLGLGQETQYF
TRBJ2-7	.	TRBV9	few	TGTGCCAGCAGCGTAGGGGTATCGCCGCGTTACGAGCAGTACTTC	CASSVGVSPRYEQYF
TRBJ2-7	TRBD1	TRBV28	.	TGTGCCAGCAGTTTTCCCTTACCGGGACAGAATTACGAGCAGTACTTC	CASSFPLPGQNYEQYF
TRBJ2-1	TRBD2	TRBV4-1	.	TGCGCCAGCAGGAGGACTAGCGGGTCCTACAATGAGCAGTTCTTC	CASRRTSGSYNEQFF
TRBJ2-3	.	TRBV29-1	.	TGCAGCGTCCCTAACAGGGGGGGGGATACGCAGTATTTT	CSVPNRGGDTQYF
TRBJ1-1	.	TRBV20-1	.	TGCAGTGCTAGACAAGCAACTGAAGCTTTCTTT	CSARQATEAFF
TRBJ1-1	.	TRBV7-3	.	TGTGCCAGCAGCCCCCATCGGGTCCAATTCTTGAACACTGAAGCTTTCTTT	CASSPHRVQFLNTEAFF
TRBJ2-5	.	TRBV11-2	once	TGTGCCAGCAGCTTATTTCCGCAAGAGACCCAGTACTTC	CASSLFPQETQYF
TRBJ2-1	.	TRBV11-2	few	TGTGCCAGCAGCTTAGGACGCGATGAGCAGTTCTTC	CASSLGRDEQFF
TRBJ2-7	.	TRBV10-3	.	TGTGCCATCAGTGGGGGGAAATCCTACGAGCAGTACTTC	CAISGGKSYEQYF